Listed below are T cell receptor beta chains from one sample, sequenced in a study of T cell responses to AZD1222 COVID-19 vaccine. Generated by immunoSEQ multiplex PCR, the TCRdb table keeps only in-frame clones and is missing some. The table has 150,000 to 200,000 clones, approximately 93% seen once. The source material was peripheral blood, sampled on day 0 of AZD1222 vaccination. The receptors come from an adult in good health. Each CDR3 is given with its conserved first and last residue. Fields, in order: D gene, J gene, V gene, clone size, CDR3 length, CDR3 DNA, CDR3 protein. A D gene is named only where the DNA matches it firmly. Part of the rows lack a size; the others show once, few, many or a class for expanded clones.

NA	TRBJ1-2	TRBV7-8	NA	16	TGTGCCAGCAGATCGGACAGAGATCAAGCTAACTATGGCTACACCTTC	CASRSDRDQANYGYTF
NA	TRBJ1-2	TRBV4-2	NA	14	TGTGCCAGCAGCCCTGGTAATCTAAACTATGGCTACACCTTC	CASSPGNLNYGYTF
TRBD2	TRBJ2-4	TRBV30	NA	16	TGTGCCTGGAGTGTAAGGCGGTTAGCGGGCAAAAACATTCAGTACTTC	CAWSVRRLAGKNIQYF
NA	TRBJ2-4	TRBV7-9	NA	13	TGTGCCAGCGGCCCCCAAGCCAAAAACATTCAGTACTTC	CASGPQAKNIQYF
TRBD1	TRBJ1-2	TRBV19	NA	14	TGTGCCAGTAGTATAGGGGACAGGTTGGATGGCTACACCTTC	CASSIGDRLDGYTF
NA	TRBJ2-3	TRBV5-1	NA	17	TGCGCCAGCAGCTTCCCCCTCAAGGGGACCAGTGGAGATACGCAGTATTTT	CASSFPLKGTSGDTQYF
TRBD1	TRBJ1-5	TRBV6-5	NA	13	TGTGCCAGCGGCCGGGACAGGGATCAGCCCCAGCATTTT	CASGRDRDQPQHF
TRBD1	TRBJ2-7	TRBV6-5	NA	14	TGTGCCAGCGCTTCCCTGGACAGGGCCTACGAGCAGTACTTC	CASASLDRAYEQYF
NA	TRBJ1-6	TRBV7-9	NA	15	TGTGCCAGCAGCCTAAAAGGGCAAGAAAATTCACCCCTCCACTTT	CASSLKGQENSPLHF
TRBD1	TRBJ1-2	TRBV11-2	NA	15	TGTGCCAGCAGCTACCGGGGACAGGGGTTTCATGGCTACACCTTC	CASSYRGQGFHGYTF
NA	TRBJ1-2	TRBV11-2	NA	15	TGTGCCAGCAGCTTAGCCGAGGGCGGAAACTATGGCTACACCTTC	CASSLAEGGNYGYTF
TRBD1	TRBJ1-2	TRBV9	few	13	TGTGCCAGCAGCGTCAGGACAGGGGGCGGCTACACCTTC	CASSVRTGGGYTF
NA	TRBJ1-2	TRBV12-3/TRBV12-4	NA	13	TGTGCCAGCAGTTTAGTGTGGACGGATGGCTACACCTTC	CASSLVWTDGYTF
TRBD2	TRBJ2-2	TRBV27	NA	16	TGTGCCAGCAGTTTACGCGGGGGGCGTCGGGGCGGGGAGCTGTTTTTT	CASSLRGGRRGGELFF
NA	TRBJ1-5	TRBV4-2	NA	13	TGTGCCAGCAGCCAAGAAGGGTACCAGCCCCAGCATTTT	CASSQEGYQPQHF
NA	TRBJ2-3	TRBV4-2	once	14	TGTGCCAGCAGCCCCCGTGGGCGATCCGATACGCAGTATTTT	CASSPRGRSDTQYF
NA	TRBJ2-1	TRBV6-2/TRBV6-3	NA	14	TGTGCCAGCAGCAGTCGCGGGCCGTACAATGAGCAGTTCTTC	CASSSRGPYNEQFF
NA	TRBJ2-7	TRBV6-2/TRBV6-3	NA	12	TGTGCCAGCAGTTACCCCAGGAGCGAGCAGTACTTC	CASSYPRSEQYF
NA	TRBJ1-1	TRBV5-6	NA	13	TGTGCCAGCAGCTTTTACCTGAACACTGAAGCTTTCTTT	CASSFYLNTEAFF
NA	TRBJ2-7	TRBV5-1	NA	13	TGCGCCAGCAGCCCATGGACCGCGGGCGAGCAGTACTTC	CASSPWTAGEQYF
NA	TRBJ2-2	TRBV5-1	NA	19	TGCGCCAGCAGCTCAGGACGGTTGCCTGTTGTGGGAAACACCGGGGAGCTGTTTTTT	CASSSGRLPVVGNTGELFF
TRBD2	TRBJ2-3	TRBV5-1	NA	15	TGCGCCAGCAGCACATCTAGCGGGGGGGCAGATACGCAGTATTTT	CASSTSSGGADTQYF
TRBD1	TRBJ1-6	TRBV9	NA	17	TGTGCCAGCAGCGCTACTCAGGGGGCGAAGTATAATTCACCCCTCCACTTT	CASSATQGAKYNSPLHF
TRBD1	TRBJ1-2	TRBV7-6	NA	16	TGTGCCAGCAGCCCTGGGACAGGGGCTACTAACTATGGCTACACCTTC	CASSPGTGATNYGYTF
TRBD2	TRBJ2-5	TRBV5-1	NA	14	TGCGCCAGCAGCTCCTCTAGCGGGGGAGAGACCCAGTACTTC	CASSSSSGGETQYF
NA	TRBJ1-1	TRBV7-9	NA	13	TGTGCCAGCAGCTTAGCGGAAGGGGGGGCAGCTTTCTTT	CASSLAEGGAAFF
TRBD1	TRBJ2-7	TRBV4-1	NA	18	TGCGCCAGCAGCCAAGAGGGTCCAGACAGGGGCTACTCCTACGAGCAGTACTTC	CASSQEGPDRGYSYEQYF
NA	TRBJ2-1	TRBV5-1	NA	14	TGCGCCAGCAGCTTGGCTGATCCAGGCTATGAGCAGTTCTTC	CASSLADPGYEQFF
NA	TRBJ1-1	TRBV12-3/TRBV12-4	NA	13	TGTGCCAGCAGTTTCGGGGGCCGAAATGAAGCTTTCTTT	CASSFGGRNEAFF
NA	TRBJ1-4	TRBV2	NA	14	TGTGCCAGCAGTGTTTATCGTAATAATGAAAAACTGTTTTTT	CASSVYRNNEKLFF
TRBD1	TRBJ1-1	TRBV30	NA	17	TGTGCCAGCCAACCCCGTGACAGGGGAGTATTTGGCACTGAAGCTTTCTTT	CASQPRDRGVFGTEAFF
NA	TRBJ1-2	TRBV4-1	NA	15	TGCGCCAGCAGCCAAGAACTTGGGCTCGCCTATGGCTACACCTTC	CASSQELGLAYGYTF
NA	TRBJ1-2	TRBV4-3	NA	15	TGCGCCAGCAGCGACCGGGACCCCTCACGGGGTGGCTACACCTTC	CASSDRDPSRGGYTF
NA	TRBJ2-7	TRBV18	few	13	TGTGCCAGCTCAATGGCAGACTTATACGAGCAGTACTTC	CASSMADLYEQYF
NA	TRBJ1-1	TRBV5-1	NA	13	TGCGCCAGCAGCTTGGAACAGAACACTGAAGCTTTCTTT	CASSLEQNTEAFF
NA	TRBJ1-2	TRBV7-9	NA	14	TGTGCCAGCAGCTTGGGGGACTTGCGCTATGGCTACACCTTC	CASSLGDLRYGYTF
NA	TRBJ2-3	TRBV20-1	NA	12	TGCAGTGCTAGTCCCAGCACAGATACGCAGTATTTT	CSASPSTDTQYF
NA	TRBJ2-3	TRBV12-3/TRBV12-4	NA	13	TGTGCCAGCAGAGAGGACGGAACAGATACGCAGTATTTT	CASREDGTDTQYF
TRBD1	TRBJ2-3	TRBV7-2	NA	16	TGTGCCAGCAGCTTTATAGGACAGGGGGCGCAGGATACGCAGTATTTT	CASSFIGQGAQDTQYF
NA	TRBJ2-2	TRBV7-9	NA	15	TGTGCCAGCAGCTTGGGGCTGGAGAGGGCCGGGGAGCTGTTTTTT	CASSLGLERAGELFF
NA	TRBJ1-2	TRBV6-5	NA	14	TGTGCCAGCACCCAGAGGGCGGACAGCCCCGGCTACACCTTC	CASTQRADSPGYTF
NA	TRBJ2-1	TRBV5-1	once	16	TGCGCCAGCAGCTTGGTGGGCATGACAGCCTACAATGAGCAGTTCTTC	CASSLVGMTAYNEQFF
TRBD1	TRBJ1-2	TRBV11-2	NA	12	TGTGCCAGCACCACAGGGGCTCGCGGCTACACCTTC	CASTTGARGYTF
TRBD1	TRBJ1-2	TRBV19	once	13	TGTGCCAGTAGCCGACAGGGTAACTATGGCTACACCTTC	CASSRQGNYGYTF
NA	TRBJ1-2	TRBV19	NA	14	TGTGCCGCCAGTCCTCAACTTATTAACTATGGCTACACCTTC	CAASPQLINYGYTF
NA	TRBJ1-2	TRBV5-4	NA	13	TGTGCCAGCAGCTACGACAGGAGCTATGGCTACACCTTC	CASSYDRSYGYTF
NA	TRBJ1-1	TRBV6-4	NA	13	TGTGCCAGCAGCGACAGCATGAACACTGAAGCTTTCTTT	CASSDSMNTEAFF
NA	TRBJ1-3	TRBV19	NA	12	TGTGCCAGTAGTTGGTCTGGAAACACCATATATTTT	CASSWSGNTIYF
TRBD2	TRBJ2-2	TRBV19	NA	17	TGTGCCAGTTCCCATGGGGTGTCTAGCGGTGTGACCGGGGAGCTGTTTTTT	CASSHGVSSGVTGELFF
NA	TRBJ2-3	TRBV13	NA	14	TGTGCCAGCAGCTTAGGTTCTACTCCAGATACGCAGTATTTT	CASSLGSTPDTQYF
TRBD2	TRBJ2-5	TRBV7-9	NA	19	TGTGCCAGCAGCACCAAACGGACTAGCGGGGGCCAGTACCAAGAGACCCAGTACTTC	CASSTKRTSGGQYQETQYF
TRBD2	TRBJ2-2	TRBV5-1	NA	14	TGCGCCAGCAGCACTAGAGCGGGAACCGGGGAGCTGTTTTTT	CASSTRAGTGELFF
NA	TRBJ1-2	TRBV29-1	NA	12	TGCAGCGGAGAGAGGGGTTCCTATGGCTACACCTTC	CSGERGSYGYTF
NA	TRBJ2-2	TRBV7-9	few	15	TGTGCCAGCAGCTTTAACAGTGTTATGACCGGGGAGCTGTTTTTT	CASSFNSVMTGELFF
NA	TRBJ1-3	TRBV29-1	NA	13	TGCAGCGCCCGACACAGTGCCTGGGACACCATATATTTT	CSARHSAWDTIYF
TRBD2	TRBJ2-7	TRBV27	NA	15	TGTGCCAGCAGTTTATTGCGGGGGGGCAGGTACGAGCAGTACTTC	CASSLLRGGRYEQYF
TRBD2	TRBJ2-1	TRBV7-9	NA	15	TGTGCCAGCAGCTTAGGGGCTAGCGGGGAAAATGAGCAGTTCTTC	CASSLGASGENEQFF
TRBD2	TRBJ2-1	TRBV6-4	NA	14	TGTGCCAGCAGTGCGGGGGGTCCCTACAATGAGCAGTTCTTC	CASSAGGPYNEQFF
TRBD2	TRBJ2-5	TRBV4-2	NA	17	TGTGCCAGCAGCCAAGCCCCAGCGGGGGGTTCGGGTGAGACCCAGTACTTC	CASSQAPAGGSGETQYF
NA	TRBJ1-1	TRBV12-3/TRBV12-4	NA	13	TGTGCCAGCAGTTCGTGGGGGTCGACTGAAGCTTTCTTT	CASSSWGSTEAFF